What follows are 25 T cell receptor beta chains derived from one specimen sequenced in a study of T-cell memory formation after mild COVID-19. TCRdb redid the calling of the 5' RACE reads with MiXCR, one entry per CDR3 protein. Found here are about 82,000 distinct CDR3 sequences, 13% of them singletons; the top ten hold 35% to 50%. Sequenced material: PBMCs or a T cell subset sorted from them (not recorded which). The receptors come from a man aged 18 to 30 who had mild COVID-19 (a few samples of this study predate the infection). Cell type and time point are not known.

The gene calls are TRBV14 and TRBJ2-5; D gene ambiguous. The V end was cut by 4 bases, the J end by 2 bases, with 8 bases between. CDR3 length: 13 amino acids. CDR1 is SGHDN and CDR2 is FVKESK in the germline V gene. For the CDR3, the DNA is TGTGCCAGCAGCCGGTGGGCACAAGAGACCCAGTACTTC. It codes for CASSRWAQETQYF.

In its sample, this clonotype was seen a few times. CDR3 residues: CASSLTIVGQRNTEAFF. CDR3 sequence (DNA): TGTGCCAGCAGCTTAACGATTGTCGGACAGAGGAACACTGAAGCTTTCTTT. V is TRBV7-6 and J is TRBJ1-1, with a weak D call TRBD1 (6 bases). Germline V gene data show CDR1 as SGHVS and CDR2 as FNYEAQ. The CDR3 contains 17 residues. The V end lost 2 bases, the J end lost 1 base, and 17 bases lay between the germline ends.

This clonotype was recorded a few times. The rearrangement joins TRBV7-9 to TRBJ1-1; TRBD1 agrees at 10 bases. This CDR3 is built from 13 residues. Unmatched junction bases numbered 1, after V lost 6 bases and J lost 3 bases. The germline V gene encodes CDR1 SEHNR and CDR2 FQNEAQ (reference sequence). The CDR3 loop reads CASRGTGDTEAFF. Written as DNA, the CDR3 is TGTGCCAGCAGGGGGACAGGGGACACTGAAGCTTTCTTT. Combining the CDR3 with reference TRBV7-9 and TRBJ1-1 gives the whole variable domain DTGVSQNPRHKITKRGQNVTFRCDPISEHNRLYWYRQTLGQGPEFLTYFQNEAQLEKSRLLSDRFSAERPKGSFSTLEIQRTEQGDSAMYLCASRGTGDTEAFFGQGTRLTVV.

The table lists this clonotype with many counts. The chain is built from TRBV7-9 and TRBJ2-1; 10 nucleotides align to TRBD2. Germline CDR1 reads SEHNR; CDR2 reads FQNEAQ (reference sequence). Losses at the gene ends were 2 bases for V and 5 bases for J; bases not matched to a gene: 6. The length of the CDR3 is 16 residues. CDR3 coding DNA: TGTGCCAGCAGCTTACTAGCGGGGGTCACCAACAATGAGCAGTTCTTC. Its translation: CASSLLAGVTNNEQFF.

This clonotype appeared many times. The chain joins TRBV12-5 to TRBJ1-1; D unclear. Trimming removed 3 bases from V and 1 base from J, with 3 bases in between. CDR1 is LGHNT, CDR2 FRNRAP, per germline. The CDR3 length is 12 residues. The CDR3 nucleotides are TGTGCTAGTGGTTTAGAGAACACTGAAGCTTTCTTT. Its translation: CASGLENTEAFF.

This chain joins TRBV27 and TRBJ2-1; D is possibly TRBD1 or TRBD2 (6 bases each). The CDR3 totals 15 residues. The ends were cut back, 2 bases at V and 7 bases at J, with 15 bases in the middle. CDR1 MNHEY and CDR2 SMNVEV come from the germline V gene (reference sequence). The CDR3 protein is CASSLSRGGTNEQFF. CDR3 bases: TGTGCCAGCAGTTTAAGCAGGGGCGGGACGAATGAGCAGTTCTTC.

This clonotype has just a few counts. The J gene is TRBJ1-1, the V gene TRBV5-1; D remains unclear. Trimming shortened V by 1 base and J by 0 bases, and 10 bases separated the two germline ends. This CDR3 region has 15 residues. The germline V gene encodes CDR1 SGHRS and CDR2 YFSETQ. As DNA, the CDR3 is TGCGCCAGCAGCTTGTCCATCGCCATGAACACTGAAGCTTTCTTT. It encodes CASSLSIAMNTEAFF.

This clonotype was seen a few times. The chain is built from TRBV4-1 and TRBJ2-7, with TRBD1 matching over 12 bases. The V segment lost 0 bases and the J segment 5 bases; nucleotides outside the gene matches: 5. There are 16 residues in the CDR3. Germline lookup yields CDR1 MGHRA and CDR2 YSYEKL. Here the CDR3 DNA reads TGCGCCAGCAGCCAAGAATTTGGGACAGGGGGCGACGAGCAGTACTTC. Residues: CASSQEFGTGGDEQYF.

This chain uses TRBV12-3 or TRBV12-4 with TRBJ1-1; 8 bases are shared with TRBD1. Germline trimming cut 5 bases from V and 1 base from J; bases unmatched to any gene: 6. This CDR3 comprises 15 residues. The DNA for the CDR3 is TGTGCCAGCAGTCATTATGACAGGGGGAACACTGAAGCTTTCTTT. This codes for CASSHYDRGNTEAFF.

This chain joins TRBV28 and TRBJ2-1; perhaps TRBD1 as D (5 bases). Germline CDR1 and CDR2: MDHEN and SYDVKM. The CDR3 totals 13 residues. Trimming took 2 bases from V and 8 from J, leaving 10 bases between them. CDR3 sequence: CASSLQGEDEQFF. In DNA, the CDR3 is TGTGCCAGCAGTTTACAGGGCGAGGATGAGCAGTTCTTC.

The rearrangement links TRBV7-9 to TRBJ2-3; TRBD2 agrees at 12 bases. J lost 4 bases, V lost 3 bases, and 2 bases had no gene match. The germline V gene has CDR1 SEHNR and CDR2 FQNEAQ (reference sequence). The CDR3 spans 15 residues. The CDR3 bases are TGTGCCAGCAGCTTGGCTAGCGGGGGGGCAGATACGCAGTATTTT. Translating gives CASSLASGGADTQYF.

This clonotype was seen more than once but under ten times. CDR3 bases: TGCGCCAGCAGCCAAGAATGGGATGGGAGCAATCAGCCCCAGCATTTT. Amino acid sequence: CASSQEWDGSNQPQHF. The gene calls are TRBV4-3 and TRBJ1-5; D ambiguous. With 0 bases removed from V and 1 base from J, the gap between germline ends came to 10 bases. CDR3 size: 16 residues. Looked up from germline, CDR1 is LGHNA and CDR2 is YSLEER.

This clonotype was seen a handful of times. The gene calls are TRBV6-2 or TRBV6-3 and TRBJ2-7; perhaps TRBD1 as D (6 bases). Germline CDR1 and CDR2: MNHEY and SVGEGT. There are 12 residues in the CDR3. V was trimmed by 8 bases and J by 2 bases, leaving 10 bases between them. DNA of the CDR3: TGTGCCAGCGGAGGACAGCCCTACGAGCAGTACGTC. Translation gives CASGGQPYEQYV.

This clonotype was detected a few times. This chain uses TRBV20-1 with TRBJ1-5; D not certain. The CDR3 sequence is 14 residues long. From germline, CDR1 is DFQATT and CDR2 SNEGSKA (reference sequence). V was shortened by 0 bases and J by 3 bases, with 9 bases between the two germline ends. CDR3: CSARDPQDNQPQHF. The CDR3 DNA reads TGCAGTGCTAGAGATCCCCAGGACAATCAGCCCCAGCATTTT.

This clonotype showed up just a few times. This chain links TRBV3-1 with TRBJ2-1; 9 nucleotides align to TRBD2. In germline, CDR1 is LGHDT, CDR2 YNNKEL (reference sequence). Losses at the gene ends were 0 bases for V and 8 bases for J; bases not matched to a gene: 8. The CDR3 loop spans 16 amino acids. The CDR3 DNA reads TGTGCCAGCAGCCAAGATACGATAGCGGGGGTGGATGAGCAGTTCTTC. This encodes CASSQDTIAGVDEQFF.

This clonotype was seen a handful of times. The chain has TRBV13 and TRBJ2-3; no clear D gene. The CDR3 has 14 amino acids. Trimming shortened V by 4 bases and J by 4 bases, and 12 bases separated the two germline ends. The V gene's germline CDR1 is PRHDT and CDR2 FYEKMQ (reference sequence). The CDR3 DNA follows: TGTGCCAGCAGCTCTCAGAGGTCGGCAGATACGCAGTATTTT. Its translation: CASSSQRSADTQYF.

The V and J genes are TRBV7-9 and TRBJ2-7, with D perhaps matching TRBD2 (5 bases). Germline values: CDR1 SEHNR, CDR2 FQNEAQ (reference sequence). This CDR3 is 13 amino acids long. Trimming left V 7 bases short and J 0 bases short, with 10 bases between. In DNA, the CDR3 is TGTGCCAGCAACGCCGGGAACTCCTACGAGCAGTACTTC. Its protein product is CASNAGNSYEQYF. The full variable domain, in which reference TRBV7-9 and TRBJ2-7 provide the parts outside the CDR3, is DTGVSQNPRHKITKRGQNVTFRCDPISEHNRLYWYRQTLGQGPEFLTYFQNEAQLEKSRLLSDRFSAERPKGSFSTLEIQRTEQGDSAMYLCASNAGNSYEQYFGPGTRLTVT.

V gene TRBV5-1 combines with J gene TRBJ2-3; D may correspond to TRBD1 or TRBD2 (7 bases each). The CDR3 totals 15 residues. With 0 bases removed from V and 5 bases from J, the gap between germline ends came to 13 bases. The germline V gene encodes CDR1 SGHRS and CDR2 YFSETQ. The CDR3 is CASSLVGRGGDTQYF. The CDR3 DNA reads TGCGCCAGCAGCTTGGTCGGCAGGGGGGGAGATACGCAGTATTTT.

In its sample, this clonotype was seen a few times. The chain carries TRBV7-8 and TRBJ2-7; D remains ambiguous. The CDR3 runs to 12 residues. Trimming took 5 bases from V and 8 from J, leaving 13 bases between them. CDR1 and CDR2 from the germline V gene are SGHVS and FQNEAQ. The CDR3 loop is CASSPEQYKQYF. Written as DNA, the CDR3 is TGTGCCAGCAGCCCCGAGCAATACAAGCAGTACTTC.

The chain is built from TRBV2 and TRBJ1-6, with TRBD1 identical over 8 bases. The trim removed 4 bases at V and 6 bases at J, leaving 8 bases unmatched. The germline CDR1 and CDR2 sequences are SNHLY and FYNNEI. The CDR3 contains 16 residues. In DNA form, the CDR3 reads TGTGCCAGCAGTGTACGGGAACAGGGGGGTAATTCACCCCTCCACTTT. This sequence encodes CASSVREQGGNSPLHF.

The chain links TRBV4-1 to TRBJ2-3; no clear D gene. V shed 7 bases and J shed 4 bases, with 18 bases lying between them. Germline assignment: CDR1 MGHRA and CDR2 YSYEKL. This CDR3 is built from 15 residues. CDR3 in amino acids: CASTGAHIGADTQYF. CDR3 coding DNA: TGCGCCAGCACCGGCGCCCACATCGGCGCAGATACGCAGTATTTT.

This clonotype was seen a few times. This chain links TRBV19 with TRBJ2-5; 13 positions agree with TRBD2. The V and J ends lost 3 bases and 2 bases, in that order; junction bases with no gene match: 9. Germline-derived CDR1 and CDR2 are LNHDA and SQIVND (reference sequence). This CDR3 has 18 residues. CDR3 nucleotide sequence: TGTGCCAGTAGTATTGGTACTCGACTAGCGGGGGGACAAGAGACCCAGTACTTC. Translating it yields CASSIGTRLAGGQETQYF.

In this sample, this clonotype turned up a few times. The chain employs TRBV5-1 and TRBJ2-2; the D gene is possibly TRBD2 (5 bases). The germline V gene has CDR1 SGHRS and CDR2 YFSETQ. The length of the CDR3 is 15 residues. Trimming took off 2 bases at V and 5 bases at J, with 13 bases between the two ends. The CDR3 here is CASSLNHPGTGELFF. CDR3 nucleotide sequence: TGCGCCAGCAGCTTAAACCACCCGGGGACCGGGGAGCTGTTTTTT.

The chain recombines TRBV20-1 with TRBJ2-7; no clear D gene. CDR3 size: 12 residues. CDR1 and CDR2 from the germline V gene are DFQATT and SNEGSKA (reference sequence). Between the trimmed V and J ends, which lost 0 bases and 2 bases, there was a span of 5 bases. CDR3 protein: CSAREVAYEQYF. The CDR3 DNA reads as TGCAGTGCTAGAGAGGTGGCCTACGAGCAGTACTTC.

The CDR3 loop reads CASSRGDDNEQFF. The CDR3 DNA sequence: TGCGCCAGCAGCCGAGGGGATGACAATGAGCAGTTCTTC. The chain employs TRBV4-1 and TRBJ2-1, with D perhaps assigned TRBD1 or TRBD2 (5 bases each). CDR1 and CDR2 (germline): MGHRA, YSYEKL. The CDR3 consists of 13 residues. V was clipped by 4 bases and J by 5 bases, with 9 bases between them.